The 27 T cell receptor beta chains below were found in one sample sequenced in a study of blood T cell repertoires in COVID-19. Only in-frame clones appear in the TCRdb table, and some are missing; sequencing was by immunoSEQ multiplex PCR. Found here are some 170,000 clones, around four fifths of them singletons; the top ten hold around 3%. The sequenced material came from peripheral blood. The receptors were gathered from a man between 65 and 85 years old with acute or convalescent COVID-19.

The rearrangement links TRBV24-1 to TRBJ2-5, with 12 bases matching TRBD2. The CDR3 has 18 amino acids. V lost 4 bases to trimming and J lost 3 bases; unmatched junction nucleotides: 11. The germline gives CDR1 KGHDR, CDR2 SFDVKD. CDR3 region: CATSDTLAGGRIEETQYF. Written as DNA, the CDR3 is TGTGCCACCAGTGACACACTAGCGGGAGGCCGGATAGAAGAGACCCAGTACTTC.

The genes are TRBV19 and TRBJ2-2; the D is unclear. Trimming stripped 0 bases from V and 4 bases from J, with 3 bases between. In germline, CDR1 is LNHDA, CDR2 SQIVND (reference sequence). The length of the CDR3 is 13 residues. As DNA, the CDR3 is TGTGCCAGTAGTATAGATCTCACCGGGGAGCTGTTTTTT. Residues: CASSIDLTGELFF.

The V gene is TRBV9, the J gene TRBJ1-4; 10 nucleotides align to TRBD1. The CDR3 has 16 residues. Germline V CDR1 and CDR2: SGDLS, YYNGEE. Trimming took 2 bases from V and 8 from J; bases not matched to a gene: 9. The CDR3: CASSVDRGRLGEKLFF. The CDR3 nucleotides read TGTGCCAGCAGCGTCGACAGGGGGCGCCTGGGCGAAAAACTGTTTTTT.

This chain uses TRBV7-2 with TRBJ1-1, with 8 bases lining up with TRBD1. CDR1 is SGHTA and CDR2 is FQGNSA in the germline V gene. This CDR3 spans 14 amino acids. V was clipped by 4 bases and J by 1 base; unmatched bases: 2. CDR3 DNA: TGTGCCAGCAGCTACGGACAGGGGAACACTGAAGCTTTCTTT. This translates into CASSYGQGNTEAFF. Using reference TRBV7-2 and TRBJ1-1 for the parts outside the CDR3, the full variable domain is GAGVSQSPSNKVTEKGKDVELRCDPISGHTALYWYRQSLGQGLEFLIYFQGNSAPDKSGLPSDRFSAERTGGSVSTLTIQRTQQEDSAVYLCASSYGQGNTEAFFGQGTRLTVV.

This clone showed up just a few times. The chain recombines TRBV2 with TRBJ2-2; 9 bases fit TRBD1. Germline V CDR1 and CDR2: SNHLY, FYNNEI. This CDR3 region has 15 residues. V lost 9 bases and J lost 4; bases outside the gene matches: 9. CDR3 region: CASRRDRASTGELFF. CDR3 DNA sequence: TGTGCCAGTCGACGGGACAGGGCGAGCACCGGGGAGCTGTTTTTT.

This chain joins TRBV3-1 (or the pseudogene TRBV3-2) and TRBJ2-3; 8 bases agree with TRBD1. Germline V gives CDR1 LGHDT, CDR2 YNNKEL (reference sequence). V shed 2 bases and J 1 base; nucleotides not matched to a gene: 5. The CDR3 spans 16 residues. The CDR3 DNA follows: TGTGCCAGCAGCCAACCGGACAGGGTAGGCACAGATACGCAGTATTTT. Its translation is CASSQPDRVGTDTQYF.

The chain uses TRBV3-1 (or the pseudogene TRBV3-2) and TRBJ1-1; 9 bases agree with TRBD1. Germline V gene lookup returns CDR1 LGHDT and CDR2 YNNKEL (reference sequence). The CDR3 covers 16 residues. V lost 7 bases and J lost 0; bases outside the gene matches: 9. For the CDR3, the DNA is TGTGCCAGCAAAAAAAGTAACAGGGGGCTGAACACTGAAGCTTTCTTT. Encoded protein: CASKKSNRGLNTEAFF.

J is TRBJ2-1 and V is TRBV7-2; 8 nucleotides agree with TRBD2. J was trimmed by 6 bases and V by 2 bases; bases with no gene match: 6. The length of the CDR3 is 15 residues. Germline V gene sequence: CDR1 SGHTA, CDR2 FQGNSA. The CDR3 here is CASSLSPLAGNEQFF. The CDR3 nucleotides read TGTGCCAGCAGCTTATCGCCGCTAGCGGGCAATGAGCAGTTCTTC.

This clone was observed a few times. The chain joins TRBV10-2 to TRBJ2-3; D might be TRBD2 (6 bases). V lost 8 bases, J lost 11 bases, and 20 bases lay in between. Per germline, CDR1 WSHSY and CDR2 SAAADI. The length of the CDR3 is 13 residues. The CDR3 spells CASRRGEASVQYF. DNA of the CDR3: TGCGCCAGCCGGCGGGGCGAAGCCTCCGTGCAGTATTTT.

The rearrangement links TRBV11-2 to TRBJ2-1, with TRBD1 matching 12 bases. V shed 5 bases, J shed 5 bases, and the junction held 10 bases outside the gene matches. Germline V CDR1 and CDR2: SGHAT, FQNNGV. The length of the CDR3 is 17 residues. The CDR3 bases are TGTGCCAGCAGCCCCCGACCGGGACAGGGGGCCCACAATGAGCAGTTCTTC. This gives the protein CASSPRPGQGAHNEQFF.

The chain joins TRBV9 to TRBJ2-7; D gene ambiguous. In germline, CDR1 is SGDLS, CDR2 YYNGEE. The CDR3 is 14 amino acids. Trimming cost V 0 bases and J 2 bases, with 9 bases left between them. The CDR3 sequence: CASSVAPGTYEQYF. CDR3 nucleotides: TGTGCCAGCAGCGTAGCCCCGGGTACCTACGAGCAGTACTTC.

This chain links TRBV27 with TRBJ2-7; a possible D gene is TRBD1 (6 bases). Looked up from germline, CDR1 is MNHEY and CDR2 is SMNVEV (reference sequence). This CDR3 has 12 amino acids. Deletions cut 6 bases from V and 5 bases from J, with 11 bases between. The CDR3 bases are TGTGCCAGCAGACAGGGATCCCACGAGCAGTACTTC. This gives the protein CASRQGSHEQYF.

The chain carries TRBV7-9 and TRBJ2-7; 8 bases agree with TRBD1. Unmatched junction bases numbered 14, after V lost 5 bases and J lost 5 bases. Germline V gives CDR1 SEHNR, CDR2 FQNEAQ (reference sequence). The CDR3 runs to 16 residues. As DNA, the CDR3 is TGTGCCAGCAGCCCGATTCGACCGACAGGGGAGCACGAGCAGTACTTC. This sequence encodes CASSPIRPTGEHEQYF. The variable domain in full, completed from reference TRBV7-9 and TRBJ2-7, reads DTGVSQNPRHKITKRGQNVTFRCDPISEHNRLYWYRQTLGQGPEFLTYFQNEAQLEKSRLLSDRFSAERPKGSFSTLEIQRTEQGDSAMYLCASSPIRPTGEHEQYFGPGTRLTVT.

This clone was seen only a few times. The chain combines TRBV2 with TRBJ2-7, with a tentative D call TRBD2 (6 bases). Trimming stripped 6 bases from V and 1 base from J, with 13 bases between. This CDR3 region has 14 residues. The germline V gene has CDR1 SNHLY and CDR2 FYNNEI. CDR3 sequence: CASRRGLLSYEQYF. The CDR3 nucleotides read TGTGCCAGCAGGCGGGGACTTTTGTCCTACGAGCAGTACTTC.

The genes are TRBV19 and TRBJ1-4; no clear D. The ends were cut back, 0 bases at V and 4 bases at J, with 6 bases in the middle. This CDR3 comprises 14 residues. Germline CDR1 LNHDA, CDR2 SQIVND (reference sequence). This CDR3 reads CASSIDHGNEKLFF. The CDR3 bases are TGTGCCAGTAGTATAGATCACGGTAATGAAAAACTGTTTTTT.

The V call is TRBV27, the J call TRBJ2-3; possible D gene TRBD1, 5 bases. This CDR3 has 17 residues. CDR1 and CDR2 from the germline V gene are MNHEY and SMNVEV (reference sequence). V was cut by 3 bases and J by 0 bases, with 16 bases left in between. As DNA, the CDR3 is TGTGCCAGCAGTTTTGGGGTTGCAGGGCCCAGCACAGATACGCAGTATTTT. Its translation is CASSFGVAGPSTDTQYF.

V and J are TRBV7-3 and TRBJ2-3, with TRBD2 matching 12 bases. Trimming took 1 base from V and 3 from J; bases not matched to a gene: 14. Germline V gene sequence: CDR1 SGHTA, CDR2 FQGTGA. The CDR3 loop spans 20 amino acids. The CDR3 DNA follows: TGTGCCAGCAGCTTAAGGGCTCTAGCGGGAGGGATTCTAAGGACAGATACGCAGTATTTT. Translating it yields CASSLRALAGGILRTDTQYF.

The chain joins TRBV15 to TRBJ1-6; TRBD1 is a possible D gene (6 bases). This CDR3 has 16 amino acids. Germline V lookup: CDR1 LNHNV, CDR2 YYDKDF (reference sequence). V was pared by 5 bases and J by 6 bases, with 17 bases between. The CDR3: CATSVRTGPTNSPLHF. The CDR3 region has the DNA TGTGCCACCAGCGTACGAACAGGGCCTACTAATTCACCCCTCCACTTT.

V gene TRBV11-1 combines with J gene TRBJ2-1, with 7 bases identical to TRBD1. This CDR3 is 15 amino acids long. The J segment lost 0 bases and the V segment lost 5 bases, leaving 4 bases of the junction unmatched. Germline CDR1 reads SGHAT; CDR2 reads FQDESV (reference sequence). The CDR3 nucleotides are TGTGCCAGCAGCACCGACAGGGCCTCCTACAATGAGCAGTTCTTC. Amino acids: CASSTDRASYNEQFF.

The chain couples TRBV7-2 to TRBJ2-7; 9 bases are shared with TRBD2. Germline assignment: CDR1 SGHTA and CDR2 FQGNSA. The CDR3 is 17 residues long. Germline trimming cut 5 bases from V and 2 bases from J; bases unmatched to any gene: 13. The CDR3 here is CASSPGREAGGTYEQYF. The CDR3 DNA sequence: TGTGCCAGCAGCCCCGGAAGGGAGGCGGGGGGGACCTACGAGCAGTACTTC.

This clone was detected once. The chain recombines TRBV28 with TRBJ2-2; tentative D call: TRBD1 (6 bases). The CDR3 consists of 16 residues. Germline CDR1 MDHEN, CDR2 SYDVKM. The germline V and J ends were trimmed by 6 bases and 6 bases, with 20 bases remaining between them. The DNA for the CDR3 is TGTGCCAGCAGGGTCCCACAGGGTTTGGGGTCCGGGGAGCTGTTTTTT. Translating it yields CASRVPQGLGSGELFF.

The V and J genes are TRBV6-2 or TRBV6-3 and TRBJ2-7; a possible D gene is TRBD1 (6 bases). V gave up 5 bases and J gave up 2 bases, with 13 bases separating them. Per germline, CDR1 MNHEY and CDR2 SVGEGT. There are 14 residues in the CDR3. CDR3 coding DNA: TGTGCCAGCAGTCAAGCCGGGACACCCTACGAGCAGTACTTC. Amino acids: CASSQAGTPYEQYF.

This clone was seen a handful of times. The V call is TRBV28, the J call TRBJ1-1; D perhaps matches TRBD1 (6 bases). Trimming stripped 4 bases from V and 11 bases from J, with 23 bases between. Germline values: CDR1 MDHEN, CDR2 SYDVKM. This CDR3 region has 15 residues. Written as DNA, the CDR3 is TGTGCCAGCAGTTCCATCGGGACACACATGGATGTGGCTTTCTTT. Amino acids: CASSSIGTHMDVAFF.

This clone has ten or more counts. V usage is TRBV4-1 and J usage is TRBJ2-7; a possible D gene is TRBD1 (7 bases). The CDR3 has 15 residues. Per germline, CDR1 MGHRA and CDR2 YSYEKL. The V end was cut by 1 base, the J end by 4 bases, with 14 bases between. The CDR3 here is CASSQGSAGGYEQYF. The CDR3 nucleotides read TGCGCCAGCAGCCAAGGGTCAGCAGGGGGGTACGAGCAGTACTTC.

CDR3 sequence (DNA): TGTGCCAGCATCCGAGAAATGAACACTGAAGCTTTCTTT. This translates into CASIREMNTEAFF. V usage is TRBV7-2 and J usage is TRBJ1-1; D gene ambiguous. The CDR3 is 13 amino acids. Germline CDR1 is SGHTA and CDR2 is FQGNSA. Trimming stripped 7 bases from V and 0 bases from J, with 9 bases between.

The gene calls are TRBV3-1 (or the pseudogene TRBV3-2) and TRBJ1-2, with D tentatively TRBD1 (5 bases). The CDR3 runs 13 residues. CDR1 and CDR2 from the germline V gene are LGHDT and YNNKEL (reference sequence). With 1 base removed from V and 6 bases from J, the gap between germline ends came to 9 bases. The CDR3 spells CASSQGGEDGYTF. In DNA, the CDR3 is TGTGCCAGCAGCCAAGGGGGGGAGGATGGCTACACCTTC.

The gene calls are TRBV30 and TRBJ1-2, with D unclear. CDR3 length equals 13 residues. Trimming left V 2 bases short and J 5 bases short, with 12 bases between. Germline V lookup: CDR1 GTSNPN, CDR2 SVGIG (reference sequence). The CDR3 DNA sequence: TGTGCCTGGAGTCCAGGACGCGGGTATGGCTACACCTTC. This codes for CAWSPGRGYGYTF. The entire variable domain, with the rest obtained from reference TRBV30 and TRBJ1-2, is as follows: SQTIHQWPATLVQPVGSPLSLECTVEGTSNPNLYWYRQAAGRGLQLLFYSVGIGQISSEVPQNLSASRPQDRQFILSSKKLLLSDSGFYLCAWSPGRGYGYTFGSGTRLTVV.